The clone carrying this T cell receptor (beta chain) was counted ten times or more. This sample was taken from a study of blood T cell repertoires in COVID-19. Study in general: The United States, Italy and Spain provided the acute and convalescent COVID-19 samples. T cells, B-cell-depleted T cells, or PBMCs supplied cDNA or gDNA.

Clones were read by immunoSEQ multiplex PCR, and TCRdb kept only the in-frame ones, dropping some. The sample consists of about 120,000 clones, over 70% of them appearing once. Trimming cost V 2 bases and J 4 bases, with 8 bases left between them. This CDR3 region has 13 residues. Per germline, CDR1 SGHAT and CDR2 FQNNGV. This TCR came from a man aged 65-85 years with acute or convalescent COVID-19. Material: peripheral blood. This chain links TRBV11-2 with TRBJ2-5; the D is unclear. CDR3 region: CASSLWNRETQYF. CDR3 DNA sequence: TGTGCCAGCAGCTTATGGAACAGAGAGACCCAGTACTTC.